The T cell receptor beta chain under discussion was sequenced for a study of shared clonotypes between healthy human individuals. The CDR3 has 15 residues. Per germline, CDR1 SGHNT and CDR2 YYREEE (reference sequence). Trimming shortened V by 9 bases and J by 0 bases, and 16 bases separated the two germline ends. The repertoire was sequenced with immunoSEQ multiplex PCR; TCRdb's copy has only in-frame clones and lacks some. Among 1,500,000 or so clones listed, roughly 98.5% were seen once. The source of this sequence is a man aged 25-45 years in good health. This chain uses TRBV5-4 with TRBJ2-4; D is perhaps TRBD2 (6 bases). The specimen was naive CD4+ T cells sorted from blood. Stated subset: CD45RA+ positively selected. The CDR3 DNA reads as TGTGCCATGACCGGGACTTTCGGAGCCAAAAACATTCAGTACTTC. It specifies CAMTGTFGAKNIQYF.